This TCR beta chain was sequenced during a study of T cells in Graves' hyperthyroidism and ophthalmopathy. Progressors' blood was drawn at hyperthyroidism diagnosis, before ophthalmopathy symptoms. The study, taken as a whole, reports: Most expanded thyroid clonotypes above 0.001 also appeared in blood.

RNA transcripts gave rise to amplified TCR beta CDR3 regions. The HTBI primer set was used in a first-round RT-PCR of the TCR CDR3. TCRdb itself ran the multiplex PCR reads through MiXCR, one entry per CDR3 protein. The table includes a few hundred thousand distinct CDR3 sequences, roughly 13% detected once. This clonotype was counted ten times or more. Its antigen is unidentified. The sample consisted of blood. This clonotype originated in a woman in her 30s with Graves' hyperthyroidism that later progressed to Graves' ophthalmopathy.

CDR3 DNA sequence: TGCAGTGCTAGAGATCTTAAATCCGGCGGGGCGTACACAGATACGCAGTATTTT. It translates to CSARDLKSGGAYTDTQYF. The chain joins TRBV20-1 to TRBJ2-3, with D maybe TRBD2 (6 bases). Trimming shortened V by 0 bases and J by 2 bases, and 21 bases separated the two germline ends. This CDR3 contains 18 residues. Germline assignment: CDR1 DFQATT and CDR2 SNEGSKA (reference sequence).